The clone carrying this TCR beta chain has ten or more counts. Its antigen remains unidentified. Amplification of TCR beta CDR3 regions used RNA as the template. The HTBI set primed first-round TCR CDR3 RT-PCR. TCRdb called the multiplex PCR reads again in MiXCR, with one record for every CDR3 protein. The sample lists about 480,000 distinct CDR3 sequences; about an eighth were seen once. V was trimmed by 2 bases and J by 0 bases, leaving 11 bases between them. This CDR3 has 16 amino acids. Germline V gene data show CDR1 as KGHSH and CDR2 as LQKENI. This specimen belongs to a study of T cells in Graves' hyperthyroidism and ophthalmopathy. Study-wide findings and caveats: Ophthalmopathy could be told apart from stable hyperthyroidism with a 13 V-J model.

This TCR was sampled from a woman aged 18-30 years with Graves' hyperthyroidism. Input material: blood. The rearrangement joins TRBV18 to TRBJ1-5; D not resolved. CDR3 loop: CASSPSSLNSNQPQHF. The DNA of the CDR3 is TGTGCCAGCTCACCAAGTTCTCTGAATAGCAATCAGCCCCAGCATTTT.